The 22 T cell receptor beta chains reported below all come from one sample, sequenced in a study of OX40 agonist ivuxolimab in advanced cancers. Measured with immunoSEQ multiplex PCR; TCRdb has only the in-frame clones, and not every one. The sample holds tens of thousands of clones, 90% seen once. The starting material was CD4+ or CD8+ T cells sorted from blood, obtained in a trial of the OX40 agonist ivuxolimab. These receptors all come from an adult with an advanced solid tumor such as melanoma, head and neck, liver or kidney cancer.

The sample holds a few counts of this clone. CDR3 sequence reads: CASSGTPYSNQPQHF. The CDR3 nucleotides are TGTGCCAGCAGTGGGACGCCTTATAGCAATCAGCCCCAGCATTTT. This chain uses TRBV6-1 with TRBJ1-5; D is uncertain. There are 15 residues in the CDR3. Trimming left V 4 bases short and J 0 bases short, with 10 bases between. Germline lookup yields CDR1 MNHNS and CDR2 SASEGT.

This sequence joins TRBV21-1 and TRBJ2-3; the table's D call, TRBD1, was not checked against the DNA. TRBV21-1 is labeled a pseudogene. There are 17 residues in the CDR3. CDR3 residues: CASSKADRGGCTDTQYF. CDR3 DNA: TGTGCCAGCAGCAAAGCCGACAGGGGTGGTTGCACAGATACGCAGTATTTT.

This clone turned up a few times. V is TRBV30 and J is TRBJ1-4; D may be TRBD1 (5 bases). The CDR3 is made up of 14 amino acids. V was cut by 0 bases and J by 3 bases, with 8 bases left in between. Germline lookup yields CDR1 GTSNPN and CDR2 SVGIG (reference sequence). Here the CDR3 DNA reads TGTGCCTGGAGTGTACGGGGGGCTAATGAAAAACTGTTTTTT. It yields the protein CAWSVRGANEKLFF. Looking up the rest from reference TRBV30 and TRBJ1-4 gives the full variable domain: SQTIHQWPATLVQPVGSPLSLECTVEGTSNPNLYWYRQAAGRGLQLLFYSVGIGQISSEVPQNLSASRPQDRQFILSSKKLLLSDSGFYLCAWSVRGANEKLFFGSGTQLSVL.

V gene TRBV11-3 combines with J gene TRBJ1-2; 8 nucleotides line up with TRBD1. Germline V CDR1 and CDR2: SGHNT, YENEEA. The CDR3 is made up of 14 amino acids. V trimming: 1 base; J trimming: 7 bases; junction bases outside the gene matches: 5. The CDR3 reads CASSLGGQGGGYTF. The DNA of the CDR3 is TGTGCCAGCAGCTTAGGAGGACAGGGTGGTGGCTACACCTTC. The full variable domain, its missing parts supplied by reference TRBV11-3 and TRBJ1-2, is EAGVVQSPRYKIIEKKQPVAFWCNPISGHNTLYWYLQNLGQGPELLIRYENEEAVDDSQLPKDRFSAERLKGVDSTLKIQPAELGDSAVYLCASSLGGQGGGYTFGSGTRLTVV.

The gene calls are TRBV6-6 and TRBJ1-5; a weak D match, TRBD1 (5 bases). This CDR3 contains 16 residues. V dropped 4 bases and J dropped 6 bases, with 19 bases sitting between them. Germline V gene data show CDR1 as MNHNY and CDR2 as SVGAGI (reference sequence). The CDR3 reads CASSSPMEGRGQPQHF. CDR3 coding DNA: TGTGCCAGCAGTTCCCCGATGGAGGGACGAGGTCAGCCCCAGCATTTT.

The genes are TRBV10-1 and TRBJ2-1; the D gene is possibly TRBD1 (6 bases). This CDR3 contains 13 residues. The germline gives CDR1 WNHNN, CDR2 SYGVQD (reference sequence). V dropped 9 bases and J dropped 3 bases, with 12 bases sitting between them. CDR3 DNA: TGCGCCAGTCCGGACAGACTCTACAATGAGCAGTTCTTC. Translated: CASPDRLYNEQFF.

This chain connects TRBV5-4 to TRBJ2-7; no definite D call. CDR3 length: 14 residues. Trimming left V 2 bases short and J 0 bases short, with 9 bases between. Germline V gene sequence: CDR1 SGHNT, CDR2 YYREEE (reference sequence). CDR3 nucleotide sequence: TGTGCCAGCAGCTTTGGGCAGAGCTCCTACGAGCAGTACTTC. Translated, it gives CASSFGQSSYEQYF.

CDR3: CASSGPGTLDSLGNEQFF. The CDR3 nucleotides are TGTGCCAGCAGTGGGCCCGGCACCCTGGACAGCTTGGGGAATGAGCAGTTCTTC. This chain links TRBV2 with TRBJ2-1, with a tentative D call TRBD1 (6 bases). Trimming removed 4 bases from V and 7 bases from J, with 26 bases in between. There are 18 residues in the CDR3. The germline CDR1 and CDR2 sequences are SNHLY and FYNNEI.

The rearrangement uses TRBV5-1 and TRBJ1-1; tentative D call: TRBD1 (6 bases). Germline V lookup: CDR1 SGHRS, CDR2 YFSETQ. Trimming stripped 4 bases from V and 0 bases from J, with 13 bases between. The length of the CDR3 is 15 residues. CDR3 nucleotides: TGCGCCAGCAGCAGTAGACAGGAGCTGAACACTGAAGCTTTCTTT. Protein sequence: CASSSRQELNTEAFF.

This chain links TRBV30 with TRBJ2-2; unclear D gene. This CDR3 contains 12 residues. Germline CDR1 GTSNPN, CDR2 SVGIG (reference sequence). The V and J ends lost 0 bases and 7 bases respectively, with 6 bases between them. This CDR3 is CAWSVQLGELFF. CDR3 bases: TGTGCCTGGAGTGTACAACTCGGGGAGCTGTTTTTT.

This clone was found once. The chain employs TRBV29-1 and TRBJ1-5; 9 bases map to TRBD1. V shed 4 bases and J 4 bases; nucleotides not matched to a gene: 2. This CDR3 is built from 13 residues. CDR1 and CDR2 from the germline V gene are SQVTM and ANQGSEA. The CDR3 coding sequence is TGCAGCGTTGCCGGGACAGGGAATCAGCCCCAGCATTTT. This codes for CSVAGTGNQPQHF.

The chain recombines TRBV29-1 with TRBJ1-2; 10 bases fit TRBD1. Germline loops: CDR1 SQVTM, CDR2 ANQGSEA. The V gene end was trimmed by 7 bases and the J gene end by 7 bases; junction bases not matched to a gene: 12. This CDR3 has 14 amino acids. The CDR3 coding sequence is TGCAGCGGAGCCGACAGGGGGCGCCAAGGTGGCTACACCTTC. Protein sequence: CSGADRGRQGGYTF.

The rearrangement links TRBV19 to TRBJ2-7; TRBD1 might be the D (6 bases). Trimming removed 5 bases at V and 3 bases at J, with 11 bases between. This CDR3 region has 13 residues. Germline V gene lookup returns CDR1 LNHDA and CDR2 SQIVND (reference sequence). CDR3 bases: TGTGCCAGTAGTCGGGACACCGACTACGAGCAGTACTTC. Residues: CASSRDTDYEQYF. Full variable domain (rest looked up from reference TRBV19 and TRBJ2-7): DGGITQSPKYLFRKEGQNVTLSCEQNLNHDAMYWYRQDPGQGLRLIYYSQIVNDFQKGDIAEGYSVSREKKESFPLTVTSAQKNPTAFYLCASSRDTDYEQYFGPGTRLTVT.

The CDR3 loop reads CASSEPPAVYNEQFF. CDR3 nucleotides: TGTGCCAGCAGTGAACCCCCGGCTGTCTACAATGAGCAGTTCTTC. This chain links TRBV2 with TRBJ2-1; no definite D call. The CDR3 totals 15 residues. Deletions cut 2 bases from V and 3 bases from J, with 11 bases between. CDR1 is SNHLY, CDR2 FYNNEI, per germline.

CDR3: CASSLRSGGAKIQETQYF. The CDR3 DNA reads as TGTGCCAGCAGCTTACGTAGCGGGGGGGCCAAGATCCAAGAGACCCAGTACTTC. The rearrangement uses TRBV7-2 and TRBJ2-5; TRBD2 matches 11 bases. CDR1 is SGHTA, CDR2 FQGNSA, per germline. The CDR3 runs 18 residues. With 2 bases clipped from V and 1 base from J, the junction kept 9 bases outside the gene matches.

The V call is TRBV5-1, the J call TRBJ1-5; TRBD1 matches 7 bases. V dropped 4 bases and J dropped 4; count of bases not matched to a gene: 14. Germline assignment: CDR1 SGHRS and CDR2 YFSETQ. This CDR3 has 17 amino acids. CDR3 sequence reads: CASSPGTASNSNQPQHF. The CDR3 DNA sequence: TGCGCCAGCAGCCCAGGGACAGCCTCGAACTCAAATCAGCCCCAGCATTTT.

The chain recombines TRBV29-1 with TRBJ1-1; perhaps TRBD1 as D (5 bases). Germline CDR1 is SQVTM and CDR2 is ANQGSEA. V lost 7 bases and J lost 3, with 15 bases in between. This CDR3 spans 13 amino acids. The CDR3 here is CSAQGHADTEAFF. The DNA for the CDR3 is TGCAGCGCTCAGGGCCACGCGGACACTGAAGCTTTCTTT.

This chain connects TRBV5-1 to TRBJ1-5, with D perhaps matching TRBD1 (6 bases). The CDR3 is 14 residues long. Germline CDR1 is SGHRS and CDR2 is YFSETQ. Trimming shortened V by 4 bases and J by 5 bases, and 13 bases separated the two germline ends. The chain's CDR3 is CASSLRGGDQPQHF. The CDR3 DNA reads as TGCGCCAGCAGCCTACGAGGGGGGGATCAGCCCCAGCATTTT.

As concerns this clone: The junction departs from the called germline gene at one end, perhaps through a read error. CDR3 sequence (DNA): TGTGCCAACAGCTTAGACGCAGGGAGCAATCAGCCCCAGCATTTT. Amino acids: CANSLDAGSNQPQHF. The chain is built from TRBV7-9 and TRBJ1-5; D possibly corresponds to TRBD1 (5 bases). The CDR3 contains 15 residues. CDR1 is SEHNR, CDR2 FQNEAQ, per germline (reference sequence).

This chain uses TRBV2 with TRBJ1-4; tentative D call: TRBD1 (6 bases). Trimming pared 5 bases from V and 3 bases from J, leaving 10 bases between. Per germline, CDR1 SNHLY and CDR2 FYNNEI. CDR3 size: 14 residues. The CDR3 here is CASSPQGANEKLFF. CDR3 nucleotide sequence: TGTGCCAGCAGTCCACAGGGAGCTAATGAAAAACTGTTTTTT.

The chain employs TRBV30 and TRBJ2-2; D is uncertain. The CDR3 is 13 amino acids. Between the trimmed V and J ends, which lost 2 bases and 6 bases, there was a span of 10 bases. Germline CDR1 and CDR2: GTSNPN and SVGIG (reference sequence). CDR3 in amino acids: CAWSPRASGELFF. CDR3 DNA sequence: TGTGCCTGGAGTCCTCGGGCTTCCGGGGAGCTGTTTTTT.

The gene calls are TRBV27 and TRBJ2-3, with 9 positions matching TRBD2. Unmatched junction bases numbered 4, after V lost 5 bases and J lost 1 base. The CDR3 totals 15 residues. Germline-derived CDR1 and CDR2 are MNHEY and SMNVEV (reference sequence). CDR3 sequence reads: CASSSLAGGTDTQYF. For the CDR3, the DNA is TGTGCCAGCAGTAGCTTAGCGGGAGGCACAGATACGCAGTATTTT.